This record covers a single T cell receptor (beta chain). Antigen specificity is unknown. Isolation of PBMCs gave at least 7 million cells per sample. This specimen comes from a study of blood T cells in healthy people across ages. Sample-barcoded 5' priming and a J-beta primer mix drove a second PCR of about 6 to 11 cycles. Via MiXCR, TCRdb re-called the 5' RACE reads, giving one row per CDR3 protein. The repertoire holds 650,000 to 800,000 distinct CDR3 sequences, with under 55% as singletons. Study-level points and caveats: Bulk PBMC profiling left naive and antigen-experienced comparisons inconclusive. Changes seen in expanded clonotypes were possibly confounded by donor CMV status left unknown.

The material sequenced was blood. The sequence came from a man aged 60-69 years in good health.

The DNA for the CDR3 is TGTGCCAGCAGTCTGGACTACGGTGAGCAGTTCTTC. Amino acid sequence: CASSLDYGEQFF. V is TRBV28 and J is TRBJ2-1; D may be TRBD2 (6 bases). The CDR3 spans 12 residues. V lost 5 bases and J lost 9, with 11 bases in between. Germline V gene data show CDR1 as MDHEN and CDR2 as SYDVKM.